This T cell receptor beta chain was recovered during a study of blood T cell repertoires in COVID-19. Study information: The analysed material was cDNA or gDNA that came from T cells, B-cell-depleted T cells, or PBMCs.

This clone has a single count. Authors' processing steps: Reference gene primer amplification gave estimated nucleated cell counts. Measured with immunoSEQ multiplex PCR; TCRdb has only the in-frame clones, and not every one. From that table come the V and J calls and clone size; the DNA was used to work out D and trimming. The sample carries roughly 170,000 clones, 65% to 85% recorded once. V trimming: 1 base; J trimming: 1 base; junction bases outside the gene matches: 14. The CDR3 has 18 residues. Germline V gives CDR1 SQVTM, CDR2 ANQGSEA. The genes are TRBV29-1 and TRBJ1-1; 8 positions agree with TRBD1. The material sequenced was PBMCs or T cells enriched from blood (not recorded which). This TCR came from a woman aged 50 to 65 in a cohort exposed to, infected with or recovered from COVID-19 (not recorded which). The CDR3 nucleotides read TGCAGCGTTGAAGTATTCGGACAGGGTACCCGGGGGAACACTGAAGCTTTCTTT. Encoded protein: CSVEVFGQGTRGNTEAFF.